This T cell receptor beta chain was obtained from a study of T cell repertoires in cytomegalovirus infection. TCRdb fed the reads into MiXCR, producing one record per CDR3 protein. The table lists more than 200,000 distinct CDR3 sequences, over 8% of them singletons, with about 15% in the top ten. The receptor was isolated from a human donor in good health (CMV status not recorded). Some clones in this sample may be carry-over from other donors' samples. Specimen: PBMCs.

CDR3 region: CASSQRPDSPLHF. The CDR3 DNA sequence: TGTGCCAGCAGCCAAAGACCTGATTCACCCCTCCACTTT. This sequence joins TRBV6-2 or TRBV6-3 and TRBJ1-6; D ambiguous. The CDR3 spans 13 residues. V dropped 6 bases and J dropped 8 bases, with 11 bases sitting between them. Germline V gene data show CDR1 as MNHEY and CDR2 as SVGEGT.